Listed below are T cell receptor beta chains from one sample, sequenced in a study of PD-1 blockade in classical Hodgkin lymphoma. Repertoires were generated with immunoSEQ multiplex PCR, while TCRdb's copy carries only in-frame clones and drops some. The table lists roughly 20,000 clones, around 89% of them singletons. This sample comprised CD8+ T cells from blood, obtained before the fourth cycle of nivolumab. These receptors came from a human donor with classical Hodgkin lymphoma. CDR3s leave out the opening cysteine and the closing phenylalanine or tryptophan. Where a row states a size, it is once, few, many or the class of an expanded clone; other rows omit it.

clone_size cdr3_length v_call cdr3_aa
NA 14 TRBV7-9 ASSSPPGKSPDTQY
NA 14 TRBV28 ASSYPGAGAEGEQY
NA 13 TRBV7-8 ASSLRTGFRETQY
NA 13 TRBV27 ASSLRDRGQETQY
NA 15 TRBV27 ASQPGQGAELPTEAF
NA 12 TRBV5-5 ASSLTQGAAEAF
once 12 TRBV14 ASSPWDRGYEQY
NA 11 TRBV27 ASRLAGGYEQY
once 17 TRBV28 ASSSPIASGSGVWNEQF
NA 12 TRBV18 ASSPIQREETQY